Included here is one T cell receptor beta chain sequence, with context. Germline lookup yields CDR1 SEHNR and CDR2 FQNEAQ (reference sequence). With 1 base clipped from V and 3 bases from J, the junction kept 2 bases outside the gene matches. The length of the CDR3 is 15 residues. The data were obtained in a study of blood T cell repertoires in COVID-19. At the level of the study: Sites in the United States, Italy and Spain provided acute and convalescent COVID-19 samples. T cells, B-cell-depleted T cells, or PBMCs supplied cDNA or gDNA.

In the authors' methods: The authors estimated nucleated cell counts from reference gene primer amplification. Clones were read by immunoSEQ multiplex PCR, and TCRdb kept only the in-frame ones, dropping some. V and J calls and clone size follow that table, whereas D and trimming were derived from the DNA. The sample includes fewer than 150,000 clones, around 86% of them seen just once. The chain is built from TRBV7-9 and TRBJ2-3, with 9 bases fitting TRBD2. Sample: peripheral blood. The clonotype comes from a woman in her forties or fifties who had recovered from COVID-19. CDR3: CASSLGGGETDTQYF. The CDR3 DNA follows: TGTGCCAGCAGCTTAGGCGGGGGGGAGACAGATACGCAGTATTTT.